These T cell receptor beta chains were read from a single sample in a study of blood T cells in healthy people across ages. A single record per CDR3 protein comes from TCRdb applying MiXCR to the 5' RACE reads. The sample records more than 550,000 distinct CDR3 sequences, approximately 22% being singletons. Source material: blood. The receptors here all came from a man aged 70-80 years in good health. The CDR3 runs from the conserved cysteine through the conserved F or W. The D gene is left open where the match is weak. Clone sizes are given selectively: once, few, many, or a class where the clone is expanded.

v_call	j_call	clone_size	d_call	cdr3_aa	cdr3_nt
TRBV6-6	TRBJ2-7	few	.	CASSFSVGSIYEQYF	TGTGCCAGCAGTTTCTCCGTTGGGTCCATCTACGAGCAGTACTTC
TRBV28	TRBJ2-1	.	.	CASSSARATSSYNEQFF	TGTGCCAGCAGTTCCGCCCGTGCTACCAGCTCCTACAATGAGCAGTTCTTC
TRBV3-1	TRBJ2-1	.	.	CASSPLRDNEQFF	TGTGCCAGCAGCCCCCTCCGGGACAATGAGCAGTTCTTC
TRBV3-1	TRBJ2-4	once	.	CASSQAPGAKNIQYF	TGTGCCAGCAGCCAAGCTCCCGGGGCCAAAAACATTCAGTACTTC
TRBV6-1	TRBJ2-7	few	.	CASSKGGPIYEQYF	TGTGCCAGCAGTAAAGGGGGACCGATCTACGAGCAGTACTTC
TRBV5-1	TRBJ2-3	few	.	CASSFRGANTDTQYF	TGCGCCAGCAGCTTTCGCGGGGCCAACACAGATACGCAGTATTTT
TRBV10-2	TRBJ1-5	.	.	CASSESTVRPNQPQHF	TGCGCCAGCAGTGAGTCGACAGTTAGGCCTAATCAGCCCCAGCATTTT
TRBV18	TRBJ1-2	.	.	CASSPQRDNGYTF	TGTGCCAGCTCACCACAGCGAGACAATGGCTACACCTTC
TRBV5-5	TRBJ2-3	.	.	CASSGAKRADTQYF	TGTGCCAGCAGCGGCGCGAAACGCGCAGATACGCAGTATTTT
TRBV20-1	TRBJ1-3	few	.	CSARDQVTSGNTIYF	TGCAGTGCTAGAGATCAGGTGACCTCTGGAAACACCATATATTTT
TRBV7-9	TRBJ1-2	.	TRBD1	CASSLTGVSNYGYTF	TGTGCCAGCAGCTTGACAGGGGTTTCGAACTATGGCTACACCTTC
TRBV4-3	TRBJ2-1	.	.	CASSQEPWRGSYNEQFF	TGCGCCAGCAGCCAAGAGCCCTGGCGGGGCTCCTACAATGAGCAGTTCTTC
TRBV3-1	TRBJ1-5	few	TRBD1	CASSQGLDRGQSNQPQHF	TGTGCCAGCAGCCAAGGGCTGGACAGGGGGCAAAGCAATCAGCCCCAGCATTTT